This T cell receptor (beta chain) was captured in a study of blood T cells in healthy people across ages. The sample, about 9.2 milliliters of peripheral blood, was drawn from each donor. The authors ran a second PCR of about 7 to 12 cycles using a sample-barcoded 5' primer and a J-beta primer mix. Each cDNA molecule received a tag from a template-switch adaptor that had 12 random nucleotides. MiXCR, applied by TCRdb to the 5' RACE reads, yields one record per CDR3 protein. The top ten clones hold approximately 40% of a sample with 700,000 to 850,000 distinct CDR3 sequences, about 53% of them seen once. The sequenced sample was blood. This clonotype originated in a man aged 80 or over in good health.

In DNA form, the CDR3 reads TGTGCCAGCAGCGGTCTAGCGGGAGGGTCCGGGGGTACGCAGTATTTT. Translating it yields CASSGLAGGSGGTQYF. The V and J genes are TRBV2 and TRBJ2-3; 12 positions match TRBD2. From germline, CDR1 is SNHLY and CDR2 FYNNEI. The CDR3 totals 16 residues. Trimming removed 6 bases from V and 8 bases from J; junction bases left unmatched: 12.